This T cell receptor (beta chain) was obtained from a study of blood T cell repertoires in COVID-19. Across the whole study: Samples of COVID-19 (acute and convalescent) were obtained from the United States, Italy and Spain.

Method: immunoSEQ multiplex PCR; TCRdb's copy keeps in-frame clones and lacks some. The sample contains about 180,000 clones, 88% of which appear only once. With 4 bases removed from V and 10 bases from J, the gap between germline ends came to 13 bases. CDR1 MDHEN and CDR2 SYDVKM come from the germline V gene. CDR3 length: 12 residues. This clone was observed once. This rearrangement joins TRBV28 to TRBJ1-1; no clear D. The sample consisted of peripheral blood. This clonotype was obtained from a woman aged 25-40 years with acute or convalescent COVID-19. The CDR3 region is CASSYLVELAFF. The CDR3 nucleotides read TGTGCCAGCAGTTATCTAGTCGAGCTAGCTTTCTTT. Together with reference TRBV28 and TRBJ1-1, the CDR3 gives the full variable domain: DVKVTQSSRYLVKRTGEKVFLECVQDMDHENMFWYRQDPGLGLRLIYFSYDVKMKEKGDIPEGYSVSREKKERFSLILESASTNQTSMYLCASSYLVELAFFGQGTRLTVV.